The source of this T cell receptor beta chain is a study of shared clonotypes between healthy human individuals. As for this clone: Its target is unknown.

The CDR3 covers 14 residues. Germline V gene sequence: CDR1 MNHEY, CDR2 SMNVEV (reference sequence). Trimming left V 5 bases short and J 7 bases short, with 18 bases between. The method was immunoSEQ multiplex PCR; TCRdb's version includes in-frame clones alone and lacks a portion of them. Of 110,000 or so clones in the sample, about 70% were seen once. Study-level results: What naive subsets generally showed was a larger estimated richness than memory subsets showed. Sampling was confined to blood; repertoires within tissues likely differ. What rarefaction showed was incomplete sorted-subset sequencing despite large depth.

This receptor was obtained from a woman under 40 in good health. The chain recombines TRBV27 with TRBJ2-7; a weak D match, TRBD2 (5 bases). Material: memory CD8+ T cells sorted from blood. The subset is: CD45RO+ cells pooled with CCR7-negative TemRA cells. The CDR3 DNA reads as TGTGCCAGCAGTCCCAGGACTCTCCCCTGGGAGCAGTACTTC. This codes for CASSPRTLPWEQYF.